Below, 28 T cell receptor beta chains from the same sample are listed, as sequenced in a study of cytomegalovirus exposure and HLA in healthy donors. In the PCR, 60 Vbeta and 13 Jbeta primers were used. Using immunoSEQ multiplex PCR, the repertoire was profiled, and TCRdb retains in-frame clones only, with some absent. The sample holds some 180,000 clones, approximately 81% seen once. Sequencing was carried out using PBMCs. Source of these receptors: a man aged 25-40 years in good health and CMV-seropositive.

The chain combines TRBV21-1 with TRBJ1-2; the tabulated D call, TRBD1, remains unverified against the DNA. TRBV21-1 is described as a pseudogene. The CDR3 is 10 amino acids. This chain's CDR3 is CATYSYGYTF. The CDR3, as DNA: TGTGCCACCTACAGCTATGGCTACACCTTC.

The gene calls are TRBV25-1 and TRBJ1-4; D gene ambiguous. The CDR3 loop spans 13 amino acids. The germline V and J ends were trimmed by 1 base and 13 bases, with 13 bases remaining between them. Germline-derived CDR1 and CDR2 are MGHDK and SYGVNS. The CDR3 coding sequence is TGTGCCAGCAGTGAATTCGAGGGTTTGAGACTGTTTTTT. This codes for CASSEFEGLRLFF.

This clone showed up just once. The chain uses TRBV4-3 and TRBJ2-5; the D gene is possibly TRBD1 (6 bases). V was pared by 4 bases and J by 1 base, with 13 bases between. Germline CDR1 LGHNA, CDR2 YSLEER. There are 15 residues in the CDR3. CDR3 protein: CASSRLQGPQETQYF. In DNA form, the CDR3 reads TGCGCCAGCAGCCGCCTACAGGGCCCCCAAGAGACCCAGTACTTC.

V gene TRBV9 combines with J gene TRBJ1-2, with 8 bases that match TRBD1. The CDR3 has 15 amino acids. J gave up 3 bases and V 0 bases, and 4 bases lay outside the gene matches. Germline V gene sequence: CDR1 SGDLS, CDR2 YYNGEE. Here the CDR3 reads CASSVEDRADYGYTF. The CDR3 DNA reads TGTGCCAGCAGCGTAGAGGACAGGGCGGACTATGGCTACACCTTC.

The chain employs TRBV4-1 and TRBJ1-2, with D perhaps matching TRBD1 (5 bases). Germline V gene lookup returns CDR1 MGHRA and CDR2 YSYEKL. V shed 0 bases and J shed 2 bases, with 10 bases lying between them. The CDR3 length is 15 residues. CDR3 sequence reads: CASSQDRALNYGYTF. CDR3 coding DNA: TGCGCCAGCAGCCAAGACAGGGCCCTGAACTATGGCTACACCTTC.

In its sample, this clone was seen once. The gene calls are TRBV5-1 and TRBJ2-7, with D possibly being TRBD2 (5 bases). With 0 bases removed from V and 3 bases from J, the gap between germline ends came to 7 bases. This CDR3 contains 13 residues. Per germline, CDR1 SGHRS and CDR2 YFSETQ. The CDR3 sequence: CASSLGESYEQYF. Written as DNA, the CDR3 is TGCGCCAGCAGCTTGGGGGAGAGCTACGAGCAGTACTTC.

A word on this clone: Other DNA sequences from this sample encode an identical CDR3 as well. This chain joins TRBV4-3 and TRBJ2-7, with 7 bases matching TRBD2. The CDR3 has 17 amino acids. V gave up 2 bases and J gave up 4 bases; unmatched junction bases: 14. Per germline, CDR1 LGHNA and CDR2 YSLEER. The CDR3, as DNA: TGCGCCAGCAGCCAATTCTACCGAGGCGGGAGTGGATACGAGCAGTACTTC. It is translated as CASSQFYRGGSGYEQYF.

Turning to this clone: The sample has other DNA sequences that encode this CDR3 too. The J gene is TRBJ2-2, the V gene TRBV18; 9 bases map to TRBD1. The CDR3 contains 14 residues. In germline, CDR1 is KGHSH, CDR2 LQKENI. V lost 4 bases to trimming and J lost 5 bases; unmatched junction nucleotides: 2. CDR3 DNA: TGTGCCAGCTCACGGACAGGGGAGACCGGGGAGCTGTTTTTT. Protein sequence: CASSRTGETGELFF.

The V gene is TRBV9, the J gene TRBJ1-1, with 8 bases fitting TRBD1. This CDR3 comprises 15 residues. J gave up 8 bases and V 0 bases, and 9 bases lay outside the gene matches. Germline V gene data show CDR1 as SGDLS and CDR2 as YYNGEE. Here the CDR3 reads CASSVATIGTGEAFF. The CDR3 DNA reads as TGTGCCAGCAGCGTAGCTACCATTGGGACAGGAGAAGCTTTCTTT.

This clone was detected only a few times. V gene TRBV4-1 combines with J gene TRBJ1-2; D possibly corresponds to TRBD1 (5 bases). The germline CDR1 and CDR2 sequences are MGHRA and YSYEKL. This CDR3 spans 15 amino acids. The V end lost 2 bases, the J end lost 3 bases, and 13 bases lay between the germline ends. The CDR3 spells CASSQYAGTDYGYTF. The CDR3 DNA reads TGCGCCAGCAGCCAATATGCGGGGACCGACTATGGCTACACCTTC.

The chain uses TRBV2 and TRBJ2-5, with TRBD2 matching over 7 bases. The CDR3 covers 14 residues. Germline CDR1 reads SNHLY; CDR2 reads FYNNEI. V shed 4 bases, J shed 5 bases, and the junction held 7 bases outside the gene matches. The CDR3 is CASSGPGREETQYF. For the CDR3, the DNA is TGTGCCAGCAGTGGACCAGGGAGGGAGGAGACCCAGTACTTC.

The V and J genes are TRBV7-2 and TRBJ2-1; 7 nucleotides match TRBD1. Germline trimming cut 5 bases from V and 9 bases from J; bases unmatched to any gene: 7. The CDR3 totals 13 residues. Looked up from germline, CDR1 is SGHTA and CDR2 is FQGNSA. The DNA of the CDR3 is TGTGCCAGCAGCGTAGTATACAGGGGTGAGCAGTTCTTC. This encodes CASSVVYRGEQFF.

V and J are TRBV19 and TRBJ1-2; the match to TRBD1 covers 9 bases. The CDR3 spans 16 residues. The V gene's germline CDR1 is LNHDA and CDR2 SQIVND (reference sequence). The V segment lost 5 bases and the J segment 2 bases; nucleotides outside the gene matches: 9. The CDR3 bases are TGTGCCAGTAGTCCCGGACAGGGGTCGTTCAACTATGGCTACACCTTC. As protein: CASSPGQGSFNYGYTF.

This rearrangement joins TRBV5-4 to TRBJ2-7; possible D gene TRBD1, 6 bases. Germline CDR1 SGHNT, CDR2 YYREEE (reference sequence). Deletions cut 4 bases from V and 2 bases from J, with 16 bases between. The CDR3 is 15 amino acids. The CDR3 DNA sequence: TGTGCCAGCAGCATCCGGGACATCAGCCCCTACGAGCAGTACGTC. This sequence encodes CASSIRDISPYEQYV.

The rearrangement links TRBV25-1 to TRBJ2-1; 8 bases are shared with TRBD2. V lost 4 bases, J lost 8 bases, and 16 bases stayed unmatched. CDR3 length: 17 amino acids. CDR1 is MGHDK, CDR2 SYGVNS, per germline. CDR3 residues: CASSAHRGGARGDEQFF. As DNA, the CDR3 is TGTGCCAGCAGTGCCCACCGGGGGGGGGCTCGGGGTGATGAGCAGTTCTTC.

The chain uses TRBV5-4 and TRBJ2-2; D is perhaps TRBD1 (6 bases). CDR1 is SGHNT, CDR2 YYREEE, per germline (reference sequence). The CDR3 loop spans 15 amino acids. V was cut by 3 bases and J by 4 bases, with 13 bases left in between. DNA of the CDR3: TGTGCCAGCAGCTGGTGGGGGCGTCGCACCGGGGAGCTGTTTTTT. Its translation: CASSWWGRRTGELFF.

This clone showed up just once. V usage is TRBV7-3 and J usage is TRBJ2-1; TRBD2 aligns across 10 bases. The CDR3 is 18 residues long. Germline CDR1 reads SGHTA; CDR2 reads FQGTGA. V gave up 1 base and J gave up 9 bases; unmatched junction bases: 15. CDR3: CASSLIRVPSGSSAEQFF. Written as DNA, the CDR3 is TGTGCCAGCAGCTTAATAAGAGTTCCTAGCGGGAGTTCAGCTGAGCAGTTCTTC.

This clone was recorded a few times. This chain links TRBV5-8 with TRBJ1-4; 9 bases fit TRBD1. The V and J ends lost 1 base and 7 bases, in that order; junction bases with no gene match: 8. This CDR3 spans 16 amino acids. The V gene's germline CDR1 is SGHTS and CDR2 YDEGEE. The CDR3 spells CASSLSGGTGSEKLFF. For the CDR3, the DNA is TGTGCCAGCAGCTTGAGTGGCGGGACAGGGAGTGAAAAACTGTTTTTT. Full variable domain (rest looked up from reference TRBV5-8 and TRBJ1-4): EAGVTQSPTHLIKTRGQQATLRCSPISGHTSVYWYQQALGLGLQFLLWYDEGEERNRGNFPPRFSGRQFPNYSSELNVNALELEDSALYLCASSLSGGTGSEKLFFGSGTQLSVL.

In nucleotides, the CDR3 is TGCAGCGTGAAACCGTGGACTTTTGAATGGGAGCAGTTCTTC. This translates into CSVKPWTFEWEQFF. The rearrangement joins TRBV29-1 to TRBJ2-1, with a weak D call TRBD2 (5 bases). The germline V and J ends were trimmed by 6 bases and 10 bases, with 22 bases remaining between them. This CDR3 spans 14 amino acids. Germline V gene data show CDR1 as SQVTM and CDR2 as ANQGSEA.

The V and J genes are TRBV13 and TRBJ2-2; D is perhaps TRBD1 (6 bases). The CDR3 loop spans 16 amino acids. CDR1 and CDR2 (germline): PRHDT, FYEKMQ (reference sequence). Trimming removed 3 bases from V and 1 base from J, with 12 bases in between. The CDR3 region is CASSFPGHMNTGELFF. The CDR3, as DNA: TGTGCCAGCAGCTTTCCGGGACACATGAACACCGGGGAGCTGTTTTTT.

The chain carries TRBV4-3 and TRBJ2-1, with D possibly matching TRBD2 (6 bases). Deletions cut 3 bases from V and 4 bases from J, with 13 bases between. CDR1 and CDR2 (germline): LGHNA, YSLEER. This CDR3 has 15 residues. The CDR3, as DNA: TGCGCCAGCAGCCAGTCTAGCGACATGTACAATGAGCAGTTCTTC. It translates to CASSQSSDMYNEQFF.

This clone was observed a few times. V gene TRBV5-6 combines with J gene TRBJ1-1; perhaps TRBD1 as D (5 bases). Trimming shortened V by 4 bases and J by 4 bases, and 11 bases separated the two germline ends. The CDR3 has 13 residues. Germline V gives CDR1 SGHDT, CDR2 YYEEEE. The CDR3 nucleotides are TGTGCCAGCAGCACTGGAGGGGTCACTGAAGCTTTCTTT. This sequence encodes CASSTGGVTEAFF. The full variable domain, completed using reference TRBV5-6 and TRBJ1-1, is DAGVTQSPTHLIKTRGQQVTLRCSPKSGHDTVSWYQQALGQGPQFIFQYYEEEERQRGNFPDRFSGHQFPNYSSELNVNALLLGDSALYLCASSTGGVTEAFFGQGTRLTVV.

The chain has TRBV7-2 and TRBJ2-2; 14 bases align to TRBD2. CDR3 length: 17 amino acids. Germline V gene data show CDR1 as SGHTA and CDR2 as FQGNSA. Unmatched junction bases numbered 6, after V lost 5 bases and J lost 4 bases. CDR3 in amino acids: CASSQGLAGVGTGELFF. CDR3 nucleotide sequence: TGTGCCAGCAGCCAGGGACTAGCGGGAGTGGGCACCGGGGAGCTGTTTTTT.

With regard to this clone: Other DNA sequences in this sample translate to the same CDR3. The chain combines TRBV19 with TRBJ2-7; perhaps TRBD2 as D (6 bases). The CDR3 runs 14 residues. The V and J ends lost 6 bases and 1 base respectively, with 13 bases between them. Germline V gives CDR1 LNHDA, CDR2 SQIVND (reference sequence). The DNA for the CDR3 is TGTGCCAGTAGACGGACTGGGGGGTCCTACGAGCAGTACGTC. It is translated as CASRRTGGSYEQYV.

The genes are TRBV28 and TRBJ1-2; 9 bases agree with TRBD1. Germline V gene sequence: CDR1 MDHEN, CDR2 SYDVKM. The CDR3 runs to 16 residues. V trimming: 2 bases; J trimming: 3 bases; junction bases outside the gene matches: 7. In DNA form, the CDR3 reads TGTGCCAGCAGTTTACCCTGGGGACAGGGCTACTATGGCTACACCTTC. It is translated as CASSLPWGQGYYGYTF.

The chain employs TRBV19 and TRBJ2-1; 10 bases fit TRBD2. V was pared by 5 bases and J by 5 bases, with 6 bases of the junction left unmatched. This CDR3 spans 15 amino acids. Germline lookup yields CDR1 LNHDA and CDR2 SQIVND (reference sequence). CDR3 amino acids: CASSPTSGYHNEQFF. In DNA, the CDR3 is TGTGCCAGTAGTCCGACTAGCGGGTACCACAATGAGCAGTTCTTC. Based on the CDR3 plus reference TRBV19 and TRBJ2-1, the full variable domain is DGGITQSPKYLFRKEGQNVTLSCEQNLNHDAMYWYRQDPGQGLRLIYYSQIVNDFQKGDIAEGYSVSREKKESFPLTVTSAQKNPTAFYLCASSPTSGYHNEQFFGPGTRLTVL.

In its sample, this clone was seen a few times. The J gene is TRBJ2-2, the V gene TRBV7-6; 10 bases map to TRBD2. In germline, CDR1 is SGHVS, CDR2 FNYEAQ. The trim removed 1 base at V and 6 bases at J, leaving 8 bases unmatched. CDR3 length: 17 residues. Written as DNA, the CDR3 is TGTGCCAGCAGCTTAGTCCCTAGCGGGAGTACAGCCGGGGAGCTGTTTTTT. Its protein product is CASSLVPSGSTAGELFF.

This clone occurred a few times. The V gene is TRBV6-5, the J gene TRBJ2-7; maybe TRBD2 (5 bases). CDR1 and CDR2 (germline): MNHEY, SVGAGI. The ends were cut back, 0 bases at V and 2 bases at J, with 14 bases in the middle. This CDR3 is 16 amino acids long. CDR3 nucleotide sequence: TGTGCCAGCAGTTACTCACCTCCCGACGGGGCCTACGAGCAGTACTTC. It is translated as CASSYSPPDGAYEQYF.